A single sample gave rise to the 22 T cell receptor beta chains below, sequenced in a study of blood T cell repertoires in COVID-19. Repertoires were generated with immunoSEQ multiplex PCR, while TCRdb's copy carries only in-frame clones and drops some. In the table there are about 76,000 clones, 80% to 85% of which are singletons. Sequencing was carried out using peripheral blood. Receptors were obtained from a human donor in a cohort sampled during active COVID-19.

The chain is built from TRBV9 and TRBJ1-2; 7 nucleotides match TRBD1. CDR1 and CDR2 (germline): SGDLS, YYNGEE. There are 16 residues in the CDR3. V was clipped by 0 bases and J by 1 base; unmatched bases: 6. CDR3 DNA sequence: TGTGCCAGCAGCGTAGCTGGGGGACAGTTTAACTATGGCTACACCTTC. Encoded protein: CASSVAGGQFNYGYTF.

The chain's CDR3 is CASSPTGEADTQYF. Here the CDR3 DNA reads TGTGCCAGCAGCCCGACAGGGGAGGCAGATACGCAGTATTTT. The rearrangement joins TRBV3-1 (or the pseudogene TRBV3-2) to TRBJ2-3, with 8 bases that match TRBD1. This CDR3 is built from 14 residues. The V gene end was trimmed by 4 bases and the J gene end by 4 bases; junction bases not matched to a gene: 4. Germline V lookup: CDR1 LGHDT, CDR2 YNNKEL (reference sequence).

The rearrangement links TRBV24-1 to TRBJ1-4, with 7 bases aligning to TRBD1. CDR1 is KGHDR, CDR2 SFDVKD, per germline. Unmatched junction bases numbered 14, after V lost 7 bases and J lost 1 base. The CDR3 runs 18 residues. The CDR3: CATRTDREGLRTNEKLFF. CDR3 coding DNA: TGTGCCACCAGGACAGACAGGGAAGGACTTAGAACTAATGAAAAACTGTTTTTT.

The table lists this clone with a few counts. The V and J genes are TRBV5-4 and TRBJ1-2; TRBD1 matches 12 bases. The junction had 11 bases not matched to a gene; V was cut back by 4 bases and J by 4 bases. This CDR3 region has 17 residues. In germline, CDR1 is SGHNT, CDR2 YYREEE (reference sequence). The CDR3 DNA sequence: TGTGCCAGCAGCATGGGACAGGGGGCTTCTCTGCCCTATGGCTACACCTTC. Protein product: CASSMGQGASLPYGYTF.

The DNA for the CDR3 is TGTGCCAGCTCACCTAGGGGAAGTGGGATGGAAAAACTGTTTTTT. Protein sequence: CASSPRGSGMEKLFF. The chain recombines TRBV18 with TRBJ1-4, with a possible D match to TRBD1 (5 bases). Trimming shortened V by 3 bases and J by 8 bases, and 16 bases separated the two germline ends. The CDR3 length is 15 residues. Looked up from germline, CDR1 is KGHSH and CDR2 is LQKENI.

The chain couples TRBV3-1 (or the pseudogene TRBV3-2) to TRBJ1-1; perhaps TRBD1 as D (6 bases). CDR3 size: 14 residues. Germline assignment: CDR1 LGHDT and CDR2 YNNKEL (reference sequence). The V end was cut by 5 bases, the J end by 1 base, with 11 bases between. CDR3 in amino acids: CASSMLDRNTEAFF. DNA for the CDR3: TGTGCCAGCAGCATGTTGGACAGGAACACTGAAGCTTTCTTT.

The rearrangement joins TRBV15 to TRBJ1-1; 7 bases line up with TRBD1. CDR1 LNHNV and CDR2 YYDKDF come from the germline V gene (reference sequence). This CDR3 has 15 amino acids. Trimming removed 1 base from V and 4 bases from J; junction bases left unmatched: 6. CDR3 DNA sequence: TGTGCCACCAGCAGAGTTGCGACAGGGAGCACTGAAGCTTTCTTT. Its protein is CATSRVATGSTEAFF.

V is TRBV18 and J is TRBJ1-1; TRBD1 agrees at 7 bases. J gave up 3 bases and V 6 bases, and 16 bases lay outside the gene matches. CDR1 KGHSH and CDR2 LQKENI come from the germline V gene. The CDR3 sequence is 17 residues long. The CDR3: CASSSADREAWDTEAFF. For the CDR3, the DNA is TGTGCCAGCTCCTCGGCCGACAGGGAGGCTTGGGACACTGAAGCTTTCTTT.

The chain carries TRBV2 and TRBJ1-2, with 8 bases matching TRBD1. CDR1 is SNHLY, CDR2 FYNNEI, per germline. Trimming cost V 8 bases and J 3 bases; bases outside gene matches: 8. The CDR3 spans 14 residues. The CDR3 loop reads CASWTGSVDYGYTF. As DNA, the CDR3 is TGTGCCAGCTGGACAGGGAGCGTGGACTATGGCTACACCTTC.

This rearrangement joins TRBV5-1 to TRBJ2-1; 8 nucleotides align to TRBD2. This CDR3 spans 14 amino acids. Germline V lookup: CDR1 SGHRS, CDR2 YFSETQ. The ends lost 4 bases at V and 7 bases at J; junction bases unmatched: 7. CDR3 DNA: TGCGCCAGCAGCCAAAGCGGGGGAACAAATGAGCAGTTCTTC. It is translated as CASSQSGGTNEQFF.

The gene calls are TRBV4-1 and TRBJ1-3, with D uncertain. The germline gives CDR1 MGHRA, CDR2 YSYEKL. The CDR3 extends over 16 amino acids. V was shortened by 1 base and J by 0 bases, with 10 bases between the two germline ends. The CDR3 region is CASSQVLTSSGNTIYF. CDR3 in DNA: TGCGCCAGCAGCCAAGTTCTCACAAGCTCTGGAAACACCATATATTTT.

The V and J genes are TRBV3-1 (or the pseudogene TRBV3-2) and TRBJ1-3, with D uncertain. CDR3 length equals 14 residues. The V end was cut by 4 bases, the J end by 0 bases, with 7 bases between. The germline V gene encodes CDR1 LGHDT and CDR2 YNNKEL (reference sequence). CDR3 sequence: CASSRGSSGNTIYF. DNA of the CDR3: TGTGCCAGCAGCCGCGGGAGCTCTGGAAACACCATATATTTT.

The sample holds a few counts of this clone. The chain joins TRBV6-5 to TRBJ2-3, with 8 bases fitting TRBD2. This CDR3 comprises 15 residues. With V trimmed by 6 bases and J by 1 base, 6 bases remained unmatched. Germline V gene sequence: CDR1 MNHEY, CDR2 SVGAGI. The CDR3 reads CASRRAGAGTDTQYF. As DNA, the CDR3 is TGTGCCAGCAGAAGAGCGGGGGCAGGCACAGATACGCAGTATTTT.

The chain uses TRBV5-6 and TRBJ2-1, with D possibly matching TRBD1 (6 bases). Between the trimmed V and J ends, which lost 1 base and 3 bases, there was a span of 11 bases. In germline, CDR1 is SGHDT, CDR2 YYEEEE. There are 15 residues in the CDR3. The CDR3, as DNA: TGTGCCAGCAGCTTGTACAGGGCTGGCTACAATGAGCAGTTCTTC. Protein product: CASSLYRAGYNEQFF.

This rearrangement joins TRBV3-1 (or the pseudogene TRBV3-2) to TRBJ1-3; 8 nucleotides line up with TRBD1. Per the germline V gene, CDR1 is LGHDT and CDR2 is YNNKEL (reference sequence). This CDR3 has 14 residues. J gave up 2 bases and V 3 bases, and 0 bases lay outside the gene matches. The CDR3 DNA follows: TGTGCCAGCAGCCAGGGACAGGCTGGAAACACCATATATTTT. Translated: CASSQGQAGNTIYF.

The chain has TRBV21-1 and TRBJ2-7; TRBD1, as called in the table, went unchecked against the DNA. TRBV21-1 is reported as a pseudogene. CDR3 length equals 11 residues. This CDR3 is CASTQGGEQYF. The DNA of the CDR3 is TGTGCCAGCACCCAGGGTGGCGAGCAGTACTTC.

J is TRBJ1-1 and V is TRBV7-2, with D unresolved. The CDR3 is 14 residues long. V lost 5 bases and J lost 2, with 12 bases in between. Germline V CDR1 and CDR2: SGHTA, FQGNSA. The CDR3 spells CASSPRGGNTEAFF. The CDR3 DNA is TGTGCCAGCAGCCCCCGCGGCGGCAACACTGAAGCTTTCTTT.

This clone was counted a single time. The genes are TRBV6-5 and TRBJ2-1, with 8 bases matching TRBD1. Unmatched junction bases numbered 8, after V lost 6 bases and J lost 10 bases. This CDR3 has 13 residues. The germline gives CDR1 MNHEY, CDR2 SVGAGI. In DNA, the CDR3 is TGTGCCAGCAGGAGCCACAGGGGGTTGGAGCAGTTCTTC. As protein: CASRSHRGLEQFF.

The rearrangement uses TRBV29-1 and TRBJ2-1, with 10 bases lining up with TRBD1. The germline V gene encodes CDR1 SQVTM and CDR2 ANQGSEA. V lost 6 bases to trimming and J lost 10 bases; unmatched junction nucleotides: 21. This CDR3 has 17 residues. The CDR3 sequence: CSVPLAVWDRGGGEQFF. The CDR3 DNA sequence: TGCAGCGTCCCCCTAGCCGTGTGGGACAGGGGCGGAGGGGAGCAGTTCTTC.

The chain combines TRBV3-1 (or the pseudogene TRBV3-2) with TRBJ2-3, with 9 bases matching TRBD2. This CDR3 is built from 17 residues. Germline lookup yields CDR1 LGHDT and CDR2 YNNKEL (reference sequence). With 1 base clipped from V and 3 bases from J, the junction kept 8 bases outside the gene matches. The CDR3 region has the DNA TGTGCCAGCAGCCAAGTTCCGCGGGGGGGATCAACAGATACGCAGTATTTT. The encoded protein is CASSQVPRGGSTDTQYF.

This chain uses TRBV6-5 with TRBJ2-5, with 9 bases that match TRBD1. The germline CDR1 and CDR2 sequences are MNHEY and SVGAGI. V dropped 4 bases and J dropped 4; count of bases not matched to a gene: 10. The CDR3 is made up of 16 amino acids. CDR3 amino acids: CASSSPAQGASETQYF. CDR3 nucleotides: TGTGCCAGCAGTTCCCCGGCACAGGGGGCTTCAGAGACCCAGTACTTC.

This chain uses TRBV16 with TRBJ2-2; TRBD2 agrees at 9 bases. The CDR3 totals 17 residues. After removal of 7 bases from V and 0 bases from J, the junction contained 9 bases not matched to a gene. Germline CDR1 KGHSY, CDR2 FQNENV. The CDR3 reads CASNRLGLASNTGELFF. The CDR3 DNA is TGTGCCAGCAATCGGCTCGGACTAGCGTCGAACACCGGGGAGCTGTTTTTT.